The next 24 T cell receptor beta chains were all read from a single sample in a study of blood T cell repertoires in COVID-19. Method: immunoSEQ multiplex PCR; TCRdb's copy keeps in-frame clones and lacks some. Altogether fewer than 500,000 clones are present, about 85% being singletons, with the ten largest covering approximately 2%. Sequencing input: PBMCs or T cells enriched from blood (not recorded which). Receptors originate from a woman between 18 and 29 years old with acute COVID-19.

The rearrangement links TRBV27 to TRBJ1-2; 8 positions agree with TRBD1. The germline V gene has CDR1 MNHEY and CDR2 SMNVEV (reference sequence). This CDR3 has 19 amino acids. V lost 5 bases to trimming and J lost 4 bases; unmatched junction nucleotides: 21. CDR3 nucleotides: TGTGCCAGCAGTCAAACTCAGGACAGGGTTCAACGAGTTAGCTATGGCTACACCTTC. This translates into CASSQTQDRVQRVSYGYTF.

The CDR3 DNA reads TGTGCCAGCAGCTTAGATCGTATGCCAGCGGGAAGCCAAGAGACCCAGTACTTC. It codes for CASSLDRMPAGSQETQYF. J is TRBJ2-5 and V is TRBV11-2, with TRBD2 identical over 7 bases. Per germline, CDR1 SGHAT and CDR2 FQNNGV. The ends lost 0 bases at V and 1 base at J; junction bases unmatched: 11. The CDR3 consists of 18 residues. The full variable domain, with the rest looked up from reference TRBV11-2 and TRBJ2-5, is EAGVAQSPRYKIIEKRQSVAFWCNPISGHATLYWYQQILGQGPKLLIQFQNNGVVDDSQLPKDRFSAERLKGVDSTLKIQPAKLEDSAVYLCASSLDRMPAGSQETQYFGPGTRLLVL.

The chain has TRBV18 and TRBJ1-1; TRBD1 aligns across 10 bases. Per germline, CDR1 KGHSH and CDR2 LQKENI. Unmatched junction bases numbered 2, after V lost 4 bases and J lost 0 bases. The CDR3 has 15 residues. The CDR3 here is CASSRGQGVNTEAFF. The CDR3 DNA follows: TGTGCCAGCTCACGCGGACAGGGGGTGAACACTGAAGCTTTCTTT. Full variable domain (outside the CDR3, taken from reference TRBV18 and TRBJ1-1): NAGVMQNPRHLVRRRGQEARLRCSPMKGHSHVYWYRQLPEEGLKFMVYLQKENIIDESGMPKERFSAEFPKEGPSILRIQQVVRGDSAAYFCASSRGQGVNTEAFFGQGTRLTVV.

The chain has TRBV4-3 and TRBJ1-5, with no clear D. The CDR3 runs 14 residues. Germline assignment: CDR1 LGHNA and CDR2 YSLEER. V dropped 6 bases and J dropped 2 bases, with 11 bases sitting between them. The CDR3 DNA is TGCGCCAGCAGTCGAGGGTTTGGCAATCAGCCCCAGCATTTT. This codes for CASSRGFGNQPQHF.

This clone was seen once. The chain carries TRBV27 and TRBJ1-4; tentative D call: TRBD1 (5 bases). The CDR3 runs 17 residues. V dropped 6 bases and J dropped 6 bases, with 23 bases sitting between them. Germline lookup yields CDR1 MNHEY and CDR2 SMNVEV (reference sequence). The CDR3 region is CASSGGGGAGGYEKLFF. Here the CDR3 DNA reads TGTGCCAGCAGCGGGGGTGGTGGGGCGGGAGGCTATGAAAAACTGTTTTTT.

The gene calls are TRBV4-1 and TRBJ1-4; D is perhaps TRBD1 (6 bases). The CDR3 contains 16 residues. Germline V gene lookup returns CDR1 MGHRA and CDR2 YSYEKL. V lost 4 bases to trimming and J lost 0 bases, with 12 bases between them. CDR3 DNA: TGCGCCAGCAGCCCACAGAGGACAGCAACTAATGAAAAACTGTTTTTT. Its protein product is CASSPQRTATNEKLFF.

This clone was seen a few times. Here the CDR3 reads CASSIPGGNEQFF. The CDR3 DNA reads as TGTGCCAGCAGTATCCCAGGGGGCAATGAGCAGTTCTTC. The J gene is TRBJ2-1, the V gene TRBV7-3; 7 bases match TRBD1. V trimming: 6 bases; J trimming: 6 bases; junction bases outside the gene matches: 5. The CDR3 runs to 13 residues. Germline CDR1 is SGHTA and CDR2 is FQGTGA.

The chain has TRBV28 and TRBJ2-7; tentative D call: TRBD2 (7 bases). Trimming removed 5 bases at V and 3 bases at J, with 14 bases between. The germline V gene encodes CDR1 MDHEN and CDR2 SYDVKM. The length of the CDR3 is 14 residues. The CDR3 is CASSRRGGYYEQYF. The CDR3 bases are TGTGCCAGCAGTAGGAGGGGGGGCTACTACGAGCAGTACTTC.

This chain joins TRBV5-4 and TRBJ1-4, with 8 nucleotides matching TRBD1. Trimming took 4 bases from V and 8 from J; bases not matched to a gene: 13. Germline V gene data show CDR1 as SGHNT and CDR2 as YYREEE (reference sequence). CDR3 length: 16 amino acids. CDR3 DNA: TGTGCCAGCAGCCTGGCCGGGACAGGACTTCAGGAAAAACTGTTTTTT. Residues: CASSLAGTGLQEKLFF.

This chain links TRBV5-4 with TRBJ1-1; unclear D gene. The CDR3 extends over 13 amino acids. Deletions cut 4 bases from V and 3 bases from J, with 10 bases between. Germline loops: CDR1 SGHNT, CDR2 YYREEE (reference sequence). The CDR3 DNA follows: TGTGCCAGCAGCCCGACCGGGGACACTGAAGCTTTCTTT. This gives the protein CASSPTGDTEAFF.

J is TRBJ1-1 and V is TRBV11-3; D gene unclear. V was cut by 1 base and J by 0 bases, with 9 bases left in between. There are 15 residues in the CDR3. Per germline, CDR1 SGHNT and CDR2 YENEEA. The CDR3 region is CASSLGTGVNTEAFF. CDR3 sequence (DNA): TGTGCCAGCAGCTTAGGGACTGGGGTGAACACTGAAGCTTTCTTT.

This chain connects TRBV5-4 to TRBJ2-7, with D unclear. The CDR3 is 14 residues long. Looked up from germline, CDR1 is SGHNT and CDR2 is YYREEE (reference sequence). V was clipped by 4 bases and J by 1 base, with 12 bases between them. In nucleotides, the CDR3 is TGTGCCAGCAGCCCTGCTGGCGGATCCTACGAGCAGTACTTC. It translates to CASSPAGGSYEQYF.

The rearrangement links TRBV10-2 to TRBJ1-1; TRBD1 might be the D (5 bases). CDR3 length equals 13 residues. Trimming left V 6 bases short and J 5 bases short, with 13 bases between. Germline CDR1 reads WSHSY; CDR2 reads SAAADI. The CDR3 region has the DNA TGCGCCAGCAGATCAGGGATGGGAACTGAAGCTTTCTTT. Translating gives CASRSGMGTEAFF.

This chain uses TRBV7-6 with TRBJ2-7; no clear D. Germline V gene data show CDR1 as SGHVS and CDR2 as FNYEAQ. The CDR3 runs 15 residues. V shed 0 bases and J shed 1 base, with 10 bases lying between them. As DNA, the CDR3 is TGTGCCAGCAGCTTAGCGGAGAATGAATCCTACGAGCAGTACTTC. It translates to CASSLAENESYEQYF.

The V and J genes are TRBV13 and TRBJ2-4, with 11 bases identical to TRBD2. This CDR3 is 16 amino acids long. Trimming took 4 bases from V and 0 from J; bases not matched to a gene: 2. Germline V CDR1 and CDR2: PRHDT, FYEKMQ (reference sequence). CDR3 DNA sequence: TGTGCCAGCAGCTCCGGACTAGCGGGAGCCAAAAACATTCAGTACTTC. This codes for CASSSGLAGAKNIQYF.

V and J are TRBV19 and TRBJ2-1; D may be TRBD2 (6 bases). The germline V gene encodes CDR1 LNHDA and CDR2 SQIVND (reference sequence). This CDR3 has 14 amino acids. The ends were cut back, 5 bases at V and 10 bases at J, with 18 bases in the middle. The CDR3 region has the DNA TGTGCCAGTAGTTCTTATCGGGAGCCCAGGGAGCAGTTCTTC. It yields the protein CASSSYREPREQFF.

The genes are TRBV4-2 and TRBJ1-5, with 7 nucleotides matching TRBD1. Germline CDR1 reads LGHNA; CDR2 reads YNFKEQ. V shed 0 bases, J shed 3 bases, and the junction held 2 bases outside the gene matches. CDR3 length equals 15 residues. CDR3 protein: CASSQETGDNQPQHF. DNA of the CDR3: TGTGCCAGCAGCCAAGAAACAGGGGACAATCAGCCCCAGCATTTT.

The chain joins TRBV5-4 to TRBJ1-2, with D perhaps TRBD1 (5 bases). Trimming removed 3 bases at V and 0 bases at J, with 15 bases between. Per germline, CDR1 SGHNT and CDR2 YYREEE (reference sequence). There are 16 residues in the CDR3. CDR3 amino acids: CASSYDSYQANYGYTF. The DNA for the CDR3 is TGTGCCAGCAGCTATGACAGCTACCAAGCTAACTATGGCTACACCTTC.

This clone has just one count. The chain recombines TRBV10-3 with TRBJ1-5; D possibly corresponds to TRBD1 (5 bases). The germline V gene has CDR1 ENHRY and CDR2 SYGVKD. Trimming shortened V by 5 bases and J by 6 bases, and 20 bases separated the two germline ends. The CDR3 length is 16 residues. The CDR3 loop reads CAISLGRQGSPQPQHF. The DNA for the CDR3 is TGTGCCATCAGTTTAGGAAGGCAGGGATCCCCTCAGCCCCAGCATTTT.

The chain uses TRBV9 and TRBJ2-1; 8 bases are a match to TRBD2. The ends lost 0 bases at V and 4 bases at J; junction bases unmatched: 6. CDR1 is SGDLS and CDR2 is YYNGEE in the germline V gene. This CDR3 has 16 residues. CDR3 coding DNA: TGTGCCAGCAGCGTAGTAGGGACTAGTGGTTACAATGAGCAGTTCTTC. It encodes CASSVVGTSGYNEQFF.

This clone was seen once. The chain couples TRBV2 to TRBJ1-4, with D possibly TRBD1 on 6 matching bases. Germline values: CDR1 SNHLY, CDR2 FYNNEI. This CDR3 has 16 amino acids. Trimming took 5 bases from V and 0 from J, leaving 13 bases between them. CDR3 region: CASSPGALTTNEKLFF. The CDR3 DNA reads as TGTGCCAGCAGTCCAGGGGCCCTTACAACTAATGAAAAACTGTTTTTT.

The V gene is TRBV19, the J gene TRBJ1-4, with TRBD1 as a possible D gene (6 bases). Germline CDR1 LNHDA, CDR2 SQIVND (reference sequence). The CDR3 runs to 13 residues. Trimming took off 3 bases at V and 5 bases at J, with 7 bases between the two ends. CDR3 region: CASSITGNEKLFF. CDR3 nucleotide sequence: TGTGCCAGTAGTATCACAGGGAATGAAAAACTGTTTTTT. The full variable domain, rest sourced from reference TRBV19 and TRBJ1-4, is DGGITQSPKYLFRKEGQNVTLSCEQNLNHDAMYWYRQDPGQGLRLIYYSQIVNDFQKGDIAEGYSVSREKKESFPLTVTSAQKNPTAFYLCASSITGNEKLFFGSGTQLSVL.

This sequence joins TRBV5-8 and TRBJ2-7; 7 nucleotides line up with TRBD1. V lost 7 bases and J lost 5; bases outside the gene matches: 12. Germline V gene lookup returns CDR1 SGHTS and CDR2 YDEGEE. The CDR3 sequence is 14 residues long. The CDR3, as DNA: TGTGCCAGCCGCACCCGACAGGGTTTCGACGAGCAGTACTTC. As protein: CASRTRQGFDEQYF.

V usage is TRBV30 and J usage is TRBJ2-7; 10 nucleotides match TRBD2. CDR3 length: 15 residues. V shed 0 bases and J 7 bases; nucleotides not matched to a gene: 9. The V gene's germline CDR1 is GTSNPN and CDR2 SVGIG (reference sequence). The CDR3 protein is CAWSVSLAGVGEQYF. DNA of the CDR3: TGTGCCTGGAGTGTGTCGCTAGCGGGAGTAGGGGAGCAGTACTTC.